This TCR beta chain was captured in a study of shared clonotypes between healthy human individuals. General study findings and limits: Larger estimated richness was generally recorded for naive subsets relative to memory subsets. Naive CD4 clonotypes overlapped across several donors at about 5.3%.

Sequenced by immunoSEQ multiplex PCR; TCRdb stores in-frame clones only, minus some. This table holds about 2 million clones, approximately 95% found once. A CD45RA+ naive subset and a CD45RA-negative memory subset were split from CD4+ cells. Germline-derived CDR1 and CDR2 are KGHSH and LQKENI. CDR3 length equals 13 residues. V was shortened by 3 bases and J by 4 bases, with 8 bases between the two germline ends. As concerns this clone: Its specificity is not known. Other DNA sequences in this specimen translate into the identical CDR3.

The rearrangement links TRBV18 to TRBJ2-3; perhaps TRBD2 as D (6 bases). The source material was naive CD4+ T cells sorted from blood. Subset meaning: CD45RA+ positively selected. This TCR came from a man aged 18 to 29 in good health. The CDR3 region is CASSPPGADTQYF. The CDR3 nucleotides read TGTGCCAGCTCACCTCCGGGAGCAGATACGCAGTATTTT.